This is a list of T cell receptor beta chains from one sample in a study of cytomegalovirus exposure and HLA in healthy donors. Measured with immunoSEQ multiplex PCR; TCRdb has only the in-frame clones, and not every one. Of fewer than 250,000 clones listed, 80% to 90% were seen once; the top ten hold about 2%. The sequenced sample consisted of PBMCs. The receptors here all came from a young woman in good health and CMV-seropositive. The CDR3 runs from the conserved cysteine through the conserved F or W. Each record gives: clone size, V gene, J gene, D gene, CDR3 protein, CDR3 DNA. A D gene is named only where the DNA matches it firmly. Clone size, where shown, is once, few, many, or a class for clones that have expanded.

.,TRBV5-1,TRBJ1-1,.,CASSSTLVKSAEAFF,TGCGCCAGCAGCTCGACCCTGGTAAAGAGCGCTGAAGCTTTCTTT
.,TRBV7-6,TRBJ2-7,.,CASSLLRNGDGEQYF,TGTGCCAGCAGCCTTCTGCGGAACGGCGATGGCGAGCAGTACTTC
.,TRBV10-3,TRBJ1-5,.,CAISEHPGQGGNQPQHF,TGTGCCATCAGTGAGCACCCAGGGCAGGGTGGAAATCAGCCCCAGCATTTT
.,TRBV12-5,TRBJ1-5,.,CASGLDQKPQHF,TGTGCTAGTGGTTTGGACCAGAAGCCCCAGCATTTT
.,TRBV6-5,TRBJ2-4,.,CASSRAGTIQYF,TGTGCCAGCAGCCGGGCGGGAACCATTCAGTACTTC
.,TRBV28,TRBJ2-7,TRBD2,CASSIGGLAGEQYF,TGTGCCAGCAGTATAGGGGGACTAGCTGGCGAGCAGTACTTC
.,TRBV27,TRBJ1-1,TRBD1,CASSPPRTGVTEAFF,TGTGCCAGCAGTCCGCCTCGGACAGGGGTCACTGAAGCTTTCTTT
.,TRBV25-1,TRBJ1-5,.,CASSEAGNQPQHF,TGTGCCAGCAGTGAAGCAGGCAATCAGCCCCAGCATTTT
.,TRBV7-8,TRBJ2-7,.,CASSPLRGAINEQYF,TGTGCCAGCAGCCCCCTGCGCGGGGCAATAAACGAGCAGTACTTC
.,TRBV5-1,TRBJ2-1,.,CASSDQGGNEQFF,TGCGCCAGCAGCGACCAGGGTGGGAATGAGCAGTTCTTC
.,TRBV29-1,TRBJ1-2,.,CSVGGWRGYTF,TGCAGCGTGGGAGGATGGCGAGGCTACACCTTC
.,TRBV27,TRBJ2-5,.,CASSLPGAPQETQYF,TGTGCCAGCAGTCTCCCCGGTGCGCCCCAAGAGACCCAGTACTTC
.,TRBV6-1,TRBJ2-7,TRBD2,CASTLSGGVSYEQYF,TGTGCCAGCACCTTATCGGGAGGGGTCTCCTACGAGCAGTACTTC
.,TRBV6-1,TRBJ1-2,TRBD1,CASSVKGRGRSVDYGYTF,TGTGCCAGCAGTGTGAAGGGCAGGGGGCGGTCTGTTGACTATGGCTACACCTTC
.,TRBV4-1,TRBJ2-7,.,CAAGTAEQYF,TGCGCCGCAGGCACAGCCGAGCAGTACTTC
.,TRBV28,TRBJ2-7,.,CASGSYEQYF,TGTGCCTCAGGTTCCTACGAGCAGTACTTC
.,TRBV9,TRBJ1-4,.,CASSVAVGATNEKLFF,TGTGCCAGCAGCGTAGCTGTGGGGGCGACTAATGAAAAACTGTTTTTT
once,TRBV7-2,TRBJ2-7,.,CASSSGDSYEQYF,TGTGCCAGCAGCTCAGGTGATTCCTACGAGCAGTACTTC
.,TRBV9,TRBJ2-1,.,CASSDRVSNNEQFF,TGTGCCAGCAGCGACAGGGTTTCCAACAATGAGCAGTTCTTC
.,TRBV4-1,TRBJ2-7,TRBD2,CASSHAGGDYEQYF,TGCGCCAGCAGCCACGCGGGAGGGGACTACGAGCAGTACTTC
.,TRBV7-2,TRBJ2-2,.,CASSPDRNTGELFF,TGTGCCAGCAGCCCGGACAGGAACACCGGGGAGCTGTTTTTT
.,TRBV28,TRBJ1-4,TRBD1,CASSLRDRQPNEKLFF,TGTGCCAGCAGTTTGCGGGACAGACAACCTAATGAAAAACTGTTTTTT
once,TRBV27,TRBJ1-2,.,CASSYGGYGYTF,TGTGCCAGCAGTTACGGAGGGTATGGCTACACCTTC
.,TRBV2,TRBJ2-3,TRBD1,CASSAPQGRTGGFEDTQYF,TGTGCCAGCAGTGCTCCACAAGGGAGGACAGGGGGCTTTGAAGATACGCAGTATTTT
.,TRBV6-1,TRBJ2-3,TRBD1,CASSEASGQGADTQYF,TGTGCCAGCAGTGAAGCGTCGGGACAGGGGGCAGATACGCAGTATTTT
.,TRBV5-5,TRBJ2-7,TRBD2,CASRDTGLAGNYEQYF,TGTGCCAGCAGAGATACCGGACTAGCGGGAAACTACGAGCAGTACTTC
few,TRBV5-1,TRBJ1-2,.,CASSFTYQGTGYTF,TGCGCCAGCAGCTTTACTTACCAGGGAACTGGCTACACCTTC
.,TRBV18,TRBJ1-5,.,CASSPAAQGHGQPQHF,TGTGCCAGCTCACCAGCGGCACAGGGTCACGGACAGCCCCAGCATTTT
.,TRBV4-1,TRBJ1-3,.,CASSQGRTVGPGNTIYF,TGCGCCAGCAGCCAAGGCAGGACAGTCGGTCCGGGAAACACCATATATTTT
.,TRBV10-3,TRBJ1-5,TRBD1,CAISGSGTGNQPQHF,TGTGCCATCAGTGGCTCAGGGACAGGGAATCAGCCCCAGCATTTT
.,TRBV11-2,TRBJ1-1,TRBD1,CASRRTGGVGAEAFF,TGTGCCAGCCGGAGGACAGGGGGCGTAGGAGCTGAAGCTTTCTTT
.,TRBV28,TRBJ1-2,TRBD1,CASSSTGQGADYGYTF,TGTGCCAGCAGTTCGACGGGACAGGGGGCGGACTATGGCTACACCTTC
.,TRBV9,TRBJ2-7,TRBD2,CASSGVAGRPDEQYF,TGTGCCAGCAGCGGAGTAGCGGGACGGCCTGACGAGCAGTACTTC
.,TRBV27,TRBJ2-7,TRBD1,CASSSGTGGLEQYF,TGTGCCAGCAGCTCCGGGACAGGGGGCCTCGAGCAGTACTTC
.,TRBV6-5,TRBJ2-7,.,CASSYGPVSSYEQYF,TGTGCCAGCAGTTACGGGCCGGTAAGCTCCTACGAGCAGTACTTC
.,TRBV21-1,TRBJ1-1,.,CASSNWAGRNTEAFF,TGTGCCAGCAGCAATTGGGCAGGCAGGAACACTGAAGCTTTCTTT
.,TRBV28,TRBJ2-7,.,CASSLVANEQYF,TGTGCCAGCAGTTTAGTAGCTAACGAGCAGTACTTC